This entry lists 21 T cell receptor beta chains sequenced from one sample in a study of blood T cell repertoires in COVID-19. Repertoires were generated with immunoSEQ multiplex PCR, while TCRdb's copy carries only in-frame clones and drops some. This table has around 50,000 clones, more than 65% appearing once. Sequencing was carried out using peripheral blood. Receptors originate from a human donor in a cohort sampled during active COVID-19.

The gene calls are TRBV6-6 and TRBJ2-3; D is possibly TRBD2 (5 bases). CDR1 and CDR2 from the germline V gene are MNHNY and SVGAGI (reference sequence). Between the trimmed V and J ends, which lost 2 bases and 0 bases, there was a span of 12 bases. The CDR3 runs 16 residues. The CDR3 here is CASSYRTPTSTDTQYF. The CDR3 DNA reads TGTGCCAGCAGTTACCGGACTCCTACTAGCACAGATACGCAGTATTTT.

The CDR3 here is CASSLAQEAGYTF. CDR3 DNA: TGTGCCAGCAGCTTGGCCCAGGAGGCTGGCTACACCTTC. The chain uses TRBV5-4 and TRBJ1-2; D remains unclear. Germline-derived CDR1 and CDR2 are SGHNT and YYREEE (reference sequence). This CDR3 comprises 13 residues. V lost 0 bases and J 7 bases, leaving 10 bases between the germline ends.

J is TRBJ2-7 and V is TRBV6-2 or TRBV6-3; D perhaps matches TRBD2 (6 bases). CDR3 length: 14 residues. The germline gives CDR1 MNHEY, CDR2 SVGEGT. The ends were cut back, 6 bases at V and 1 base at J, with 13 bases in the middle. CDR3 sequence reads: CASSQTRKSYEQYF. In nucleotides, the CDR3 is TGTGCCAGCAGCCAGACTAGAAAGTCCTACGAGCAGTACTTC.

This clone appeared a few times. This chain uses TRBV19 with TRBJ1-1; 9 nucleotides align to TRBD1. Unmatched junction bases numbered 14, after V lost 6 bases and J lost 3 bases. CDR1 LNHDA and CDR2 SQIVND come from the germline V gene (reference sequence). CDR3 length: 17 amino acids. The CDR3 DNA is TGTGCCAGTAGGTGCCGGACAGGGGCCGTGTGCGACACTGAAGCTTTCTTT. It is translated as CASRCRTGAVCDTEAFF.

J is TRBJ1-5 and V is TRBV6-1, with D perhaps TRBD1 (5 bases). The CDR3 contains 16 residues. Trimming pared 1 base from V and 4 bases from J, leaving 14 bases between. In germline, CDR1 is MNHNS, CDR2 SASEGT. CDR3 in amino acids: CASSEGARAGNQPQHF. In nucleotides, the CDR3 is TGTGCCAGCAGTGAAGGGGCTCGAGCAGGGAATCAGCCCCAGCATTTT.

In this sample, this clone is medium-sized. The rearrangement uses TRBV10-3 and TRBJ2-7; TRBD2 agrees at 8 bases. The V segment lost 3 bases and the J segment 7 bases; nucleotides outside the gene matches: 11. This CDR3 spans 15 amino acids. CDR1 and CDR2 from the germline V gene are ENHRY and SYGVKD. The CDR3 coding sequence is TGTGCCATCAGTGATTTCGGACGGGAGGGCCGGGAGCAGTACTTC. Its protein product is CAISDFGREGREQYF.

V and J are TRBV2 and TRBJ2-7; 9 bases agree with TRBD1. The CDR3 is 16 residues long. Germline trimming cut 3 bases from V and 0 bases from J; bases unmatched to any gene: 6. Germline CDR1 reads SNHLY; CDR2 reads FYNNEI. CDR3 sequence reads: CASSDWTGDLSYEQYF. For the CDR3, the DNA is TGTGCCAGCAGTGATTGGACAGGGGACCTCTCCTACGAGCAGTACTTC.

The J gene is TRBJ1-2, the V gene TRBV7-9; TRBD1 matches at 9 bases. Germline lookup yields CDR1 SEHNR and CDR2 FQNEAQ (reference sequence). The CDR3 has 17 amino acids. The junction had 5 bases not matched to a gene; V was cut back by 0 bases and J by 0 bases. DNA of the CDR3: TGTGCCAGCAGCTTAGCCCCACAGGGGGCCCCTAACTATGGCTACACCTTC. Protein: CASSLAPQGAPNYGYTF.

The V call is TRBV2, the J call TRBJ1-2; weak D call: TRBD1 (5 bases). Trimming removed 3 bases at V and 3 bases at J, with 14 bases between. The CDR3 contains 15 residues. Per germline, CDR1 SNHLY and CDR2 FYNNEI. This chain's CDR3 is CASSEGRVKDYGYTF. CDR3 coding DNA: TGTGCCAGCAGTGAGGGCAGGGTTAAGGACTATGGCTACACCTTC.

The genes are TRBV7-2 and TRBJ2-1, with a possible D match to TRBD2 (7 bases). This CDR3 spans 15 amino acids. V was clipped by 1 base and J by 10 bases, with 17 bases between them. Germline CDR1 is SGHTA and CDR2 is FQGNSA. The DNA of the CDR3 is TGTGCCAGCAGCTTAGAGGGGGGAGGGACGAAGGAGCAGTTCTTC. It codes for CASSLEGGGTKEQFF.

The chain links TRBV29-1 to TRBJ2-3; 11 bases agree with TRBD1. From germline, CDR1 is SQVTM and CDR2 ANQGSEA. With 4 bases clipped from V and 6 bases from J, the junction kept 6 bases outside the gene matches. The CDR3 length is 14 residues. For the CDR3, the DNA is TGCAGCGTTGCCGGGACAGGGGGATGGGATACGCAGTATTTT. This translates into CSVAGTGGWDTQYF.

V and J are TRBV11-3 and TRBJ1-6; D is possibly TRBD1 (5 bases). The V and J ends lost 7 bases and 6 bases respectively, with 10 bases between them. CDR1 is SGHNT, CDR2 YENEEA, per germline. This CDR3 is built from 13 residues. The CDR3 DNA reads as TGTGCCAGCAACGGGGGATCTAATTCACCCCTCCACTTT. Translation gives CASNGGSNSPLHF. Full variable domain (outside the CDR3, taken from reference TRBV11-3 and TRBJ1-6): EAGVVQSPRYKIIEKKQPVAFWCNPISGHNTLYWYLQNLGQGPELLIRYENEEAVDDSQLPKDRFSAERLKGVDSTLKIQPAELGDSAVYLCASNGGSNSPLHFGNGTRLTVT.

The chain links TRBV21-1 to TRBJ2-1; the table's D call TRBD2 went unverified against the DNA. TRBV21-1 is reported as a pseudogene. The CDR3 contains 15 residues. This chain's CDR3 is CASSHCGEAKNEQFF. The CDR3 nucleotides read TGTGCCAGCAGCCATTGCGGGGAGGCTAAAAATGAGCAGTTCTTC.

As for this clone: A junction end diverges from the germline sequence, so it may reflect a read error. Here the CDR3 DNA reads TGTGCTAGCAGCTCCCTGGAGGGCGGGGAGCTGTTTTTT. Residues: CASSSLEGGELFF. The chain employs TRBV7-7 and TRBJ2-2, with D perhaps TRBD2 (6 bases). This CDR3 region has 13 residues. The V gene's germline CDR1 is SSHAT and CDR2 FNYEAQ (reference sequence).

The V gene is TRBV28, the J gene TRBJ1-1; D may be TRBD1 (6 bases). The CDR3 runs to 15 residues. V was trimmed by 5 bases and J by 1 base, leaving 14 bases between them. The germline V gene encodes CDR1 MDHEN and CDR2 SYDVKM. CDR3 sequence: CASSKRGGGNTEAFF. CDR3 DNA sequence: TGTGCCAGCAGTAAAAGGGGGGGTGGGAACACTGAAGCTTTCTTT.

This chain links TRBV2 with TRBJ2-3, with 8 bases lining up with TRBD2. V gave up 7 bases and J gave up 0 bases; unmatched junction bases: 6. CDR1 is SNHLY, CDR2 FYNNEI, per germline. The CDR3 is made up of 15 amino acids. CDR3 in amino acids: CASTSSGSSTDTQYF. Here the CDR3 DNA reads TGTGCCAGCACCTCCAGCGGGAGTAGCACAGATACGCAGTATTTT.

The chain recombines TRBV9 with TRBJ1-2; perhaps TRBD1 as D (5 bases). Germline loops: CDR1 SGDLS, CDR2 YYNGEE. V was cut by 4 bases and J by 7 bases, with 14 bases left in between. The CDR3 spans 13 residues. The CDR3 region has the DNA TGTGCCAGCAGCCCCTCGGGGGGGGGTGGCTACACCTTC. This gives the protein CASSPSGGGGYTF.

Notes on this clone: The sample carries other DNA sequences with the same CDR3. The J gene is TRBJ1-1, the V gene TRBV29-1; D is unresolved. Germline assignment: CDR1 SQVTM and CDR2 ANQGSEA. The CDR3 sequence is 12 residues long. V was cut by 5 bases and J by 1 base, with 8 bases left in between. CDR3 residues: CSVWAWNTEAFF. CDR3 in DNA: TGCAGCGTTTGGGCTTGGAACACTGAAGCTTTCTTT. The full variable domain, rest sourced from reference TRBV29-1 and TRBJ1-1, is SAVISQKPSRDICQRGTSLTIQCQVDSQVTMMFWYRQQPGQSLTLIATANQGSEATYESGFVIDKFPISRPNLTFSTLTVSNMSPEDSSIYLCSVWAWNTEAFFGQGTRLTVV.

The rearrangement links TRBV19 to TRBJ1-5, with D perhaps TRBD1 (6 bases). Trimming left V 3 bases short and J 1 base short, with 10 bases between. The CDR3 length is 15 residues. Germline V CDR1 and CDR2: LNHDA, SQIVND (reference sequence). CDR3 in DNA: TGTGCCAGTAGTATTCCCGGACAGAGCAATCAGCCCCAGCATTTT. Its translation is CASSIPGQSNQPQHF.

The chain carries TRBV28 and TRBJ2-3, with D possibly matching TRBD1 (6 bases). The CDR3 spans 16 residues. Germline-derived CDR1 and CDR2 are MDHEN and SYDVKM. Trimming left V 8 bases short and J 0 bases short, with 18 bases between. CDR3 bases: TGTGCCAGCTTTCCTCCCGGGACAAAGAGCACAGATACGCAGTATTTT. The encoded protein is CASFPPGTKSTDTQYF.

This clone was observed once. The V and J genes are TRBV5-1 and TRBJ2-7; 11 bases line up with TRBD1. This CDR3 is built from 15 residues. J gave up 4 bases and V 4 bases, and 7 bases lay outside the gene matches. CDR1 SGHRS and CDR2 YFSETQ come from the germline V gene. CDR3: CASSAGTGGLYEQYF. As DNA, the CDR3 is TGCGCCAGCAGCGCCGGGACAGGGGGTTTGTACGAGCAGTACTTC. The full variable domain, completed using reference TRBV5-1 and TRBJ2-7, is KAGVTQTPRYLIKTRGQQVTLSCSPISGHRSVSWYQQTPGQGLQFLFEYFSETQRNKGNFPGRFSGRQFSNSRSEMNVSTLELGDSALYLCASSAGTGGLYEQYFGPGTRLTVT.